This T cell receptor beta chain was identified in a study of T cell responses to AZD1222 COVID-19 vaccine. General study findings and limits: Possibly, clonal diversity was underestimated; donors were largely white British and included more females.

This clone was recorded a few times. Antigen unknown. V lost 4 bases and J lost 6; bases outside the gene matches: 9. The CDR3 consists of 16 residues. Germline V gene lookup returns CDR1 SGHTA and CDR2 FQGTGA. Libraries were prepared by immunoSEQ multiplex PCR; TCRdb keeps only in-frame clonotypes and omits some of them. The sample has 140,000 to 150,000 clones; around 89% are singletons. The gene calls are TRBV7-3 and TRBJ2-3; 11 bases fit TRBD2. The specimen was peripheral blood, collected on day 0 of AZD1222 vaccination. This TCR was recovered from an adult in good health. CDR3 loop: CASSSTSGRGADTQYF. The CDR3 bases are TGTGCCAGCAGCTCCACTAGCGGGAGAGGGGCGGATACGCAGTATTTT. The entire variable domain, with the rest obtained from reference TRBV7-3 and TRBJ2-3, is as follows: GAGVSQTPSNKVTEKGKYVELRCDPISGHTALYWYRQSLGQGPEFLIYFQGTGAADDSGLPNDRFFAVRPEGSVSTLKIQRTERGDSAVYLCASSSTSGRGADTQYFGPGTRLTVL.